A selection of T cell receptor beta chains follows, all from one sample in a study of Ad26.COV2.S vaccination and SARS-CoV-2 variants. The table came from immunoSEQ multiplex PCR; TCRdb's copy has only in-frame clones and leaves some out. In the table there are about 220,000 clones, roughly 90% of which are singletons. This sample comprised peripheral blood, obtained in a trial of Ad26.COV2.S vaccine versus placebo. These receptors all stem from a person between 18 and 59 years old who received the Ad26.COV2.S COVID-19 vaccine or a placebo. Both conserved end residues are part of each CDR3. Each record gives: clone size, V gene, J gene, CDR3 protein. Expanded clones are given a class, and other clones once, few, many or no size at all.

-	TRBV9	TRBJ1-2	CASSVVSAPQGTRGYTF
-	TRBV7-9	TRBJ2-5	CASSLTGGYQETQYF
-	TRBV7-2	TRBJ2-5	CASSLVRERRGETQYF
-	TRBV18	TRBJ2-5	CASSPKLAGAETQYF
-	TRBV11-2	TRBJ2-1	CASTAGAFYNEQFF
-	TRBV16	TRBJ2-2	CASSQSGTGRTGELFF
-	TRBV18	TRBJ2-3	CASSRTGGLTDTQYF
-	TRBV7-3	TRBJ1-6	CASSLTLNSPLHF
-	TRBV5-1	TRBJ2-7	CASSPDGSYEQYF
-	TRBV6-2/TRBV6-3	TRBJ2-1	CASSPGLAGVSEQFF
-	TRBV7-9	TRBJ2-7	CASSFRTGEGSYEQYF
-	TRBV19	TRBJ2-1	CASRPGTGSYNEQFF
-	TRBV5-4	TRBJ1-1	CASSINRGGTEAFF
few	TRBV6-6	TRBJ2-7	CASSYASGNEQYF
-	TRBV28	TRBJ2-7	CASSSTLRRPRLPSEQYF
-	TRBV7-2	TRBJ1-2	CASSSTGQGSYGYTF
-	TRBV9	TRBJ1-2	CASSAGQGPNYGYTF
-	TRBV28	TRBJ1-4	CASSPTDRGGEKLFF
-	TRBV4-3	TRBJ1-1	CASSQEGGGPKGTEAFF
-	TRBV7-7	TRBJ2-2	CASSYGLARNTGELFF
-	TRBV5-1	TRBJ1-6	CASSLGWQGRGVWSPLHF
-	TRBV6-5	TRBJ2-7	CASKSGQGSYEQYF
-	TRBV6-5	TRBJ1-2	CASSPGHKGGYTF
once	TRBV6-2/TRBV6-3	TRBJ1-6	CASSTGVPGNSPLHF
-	TRBV19	TRBJ1-2	CATRQGGDTYGYTF
-	TRBV11-2	TRBJ2-5	CASRPTGGETQYF
-	TRBV6-6	TRBJ1-1	CASSYSIGPSDTEAFF
-	TRBV15	TRBJ2-2	CATSREGAGLAGGPGELFF